Listed here are 28 T cell receptor beta chains from one sample, sequenced in a study of blood T cell repertoires in COVID-19. Using immunoSEQ multiplex PCR, the repertoire was profiled, and TCRdb retains in-frame clones only, with some absent. This sample yields about 140,000 clones, of which more than 75% are seen a single time; roughly 14% belongs to the top ten. The sample taken for sequencing was peripheral blood. Every receptor here comes from an older man with acute or convalescent COVID-19.

This clone was observed a single time. V gene TRBV3-1 (or the pseudogene TRBV3-2) combines with J gene TRBJ2-7; possibly TRBD1 for D (5 bases). The CDR3 has 16 residues. Germline assignment: CDR1 LGHDT and CDR2 YNNKEL (reference sequence). Deletions cut 0 bases from V and 3 bases from J, with 15 bases between. This CDR3 reads CASSQDKQAAGYEQYF. The CDR3 nucleotides are TGTGCCAGCAGCCAAGATAAACAGGCGGCCGGCTACGAGCAGTACTTC.

The chain links TRBV18 to TRBJ1-2; D not certain. This CDR3 is 13 amino acids long. V dropped 3 bases and J dropped 4 bases, with 9 bases sitting between them. The germline V gene has CDR1 KGHSH and CDR2 LQKENI. The CDR3 reads CASSPSGFYGYTF. The CDR3 nucleotides read TGTGCCAGCTCACCTAGCGGTTTCTATGGCTACACCTTC.

The chain uses TRBV7-3 and TRBJ2-1, with 8 bases fitting TRBD1. Germline CDR1 SGHTA, CDR2 FQGTGA. The CDR3 spans 15 residues. The V segment lost 4 bases and the J segment 5 bases; nucleotides outside the gene matches: 7. CDR3 protein: CASSSDRGRHNEQFF. The DNA for the CDR3 is TGTGCCAGCAGCTCTGACAGGGGACGGCACAATGAGCAGTTCTTC.

The rearrangement joins TRBV7-2 to TRBJ2-4; 15 bases agree with TRBD2. The CDR3 runs to 16 residues. From germline, CDR1 is SGHTA and CDR2 FQGNSA. V lost 6 bases, J lost 8 bases, and 8 bases stayed unmatched. CDR3 DNA sequence: TGTGCCAGCAGTGTGGGACTAGCGGGGGGAGATGACATTCAGTACTTC. Residues: CASSVGLAGGDDIQYF.

The V and J genes are TRBV5-4 and TRBJ2-2; 8 nucleotides line up with TRBD1. The CDR3 spans 16 residues. Germline lookup yields CDR1 SGHNT and CDR2 YYREEE (reference sequence). The trim removed 0 bases at V and 5 bases at J, leaving 6 bases unmatched. The CDR3 region has the DNA TGTGCCAGCAGCTTGGGGGTCAGGGGGCCGACCGGGGAGCTGTTTTTT. Translating gives CASSLGVRGPTGELFF.

V gene TRBV6-2 or TRBV6-3 combines with J gene TRBJ2-3, with TRBD1 matching over 7 bases. The germline gives CDR1 MNHEY, CDR2 SVGEGT. The length of the CDR3 is 14 residues. V shed 4 bases and J 2 bases; nucleotides not matched to a gene: 3. The CDR3 coding sequence is TGTGCCAGCAGTTCGACAGGGATCACAGATACGCAGTATTTT. It encodes CASSSTGITDTQYF.

This chain uses TRBV6-2 or TRBV6-3 with TRBJ1-5; 8 bases are a match to TRBD1. Trimming at V came to 5 bases and at J to 6 bases, leaving 6 bases not matched to a gene. The CDR3 has 14 residues. The germline V gene has CDR1 MNHEY and CDR2 SVGEGT. The DNA for the CDR3 is TGTGCCAGCAGTGGAACAGGGGGTCTTCAGCCCCAGCATTTT. It yields the protein CASSGTGGLQPQHF.

V and J are TRBV5-1 and TRBJ2-1, with TRBD2 matching 9 bases. The CDR3 sequence is 15 residues long. Germline V gene data show CDR1 as SGHRS and CDR2 as YFSETQ. V shed 0 bases, J shed 5 bases, and the junction held 3 bases outside the gene matches. CDR3 loop: CASSLALAGHNEQFF. The DNA for the CDR3 is TGCGCCAGCAGCTTGGCTCTAGCGGGGCACAATGAGCAGTTCTTC.

The chain carries TRBV18 and TRBJ1-3; 8 bases match TRBD1. Germline V gives CDR1 KGHSH, CDR2 LQKENI. With 6 bases clipped from V and 0 bases from J, the junction kept 4 bases outside the gene matches. CDR3 length: 15 residues. This CDR3 is CASSRDRSSGNTIYF. CDR3 DNA sequence: TGTGCCAGCTCGCGGGACAGGAGCTCTGGAAACACCATATATTTT.

This clone was counted once. The chain combines TRBV11-2 with TRBJ1-6; D remains unclear. The CDR3 has 14 amino acids. Trimming took off 1 base at V and 10 bases at J, with 11 bases between the two ends. Germline values: CDR1 SGHAT, CDR2 FQNNGV. CDR3 coding DNA: TGTGCCAGCAGCTTAGGCGGCACCTACTCACCCCTCCACTTT. This codes for CASSLGGTYSPLHF.

The gene calls are TRBV28 and TRBJ2-7; D gene unclear. Germline V gives CDR1 MDHEN, CDR2 SYDVKM. This CDR3 region has 13 residues. V was pared by 7 bases and J by 2 bases, with 12 bases between. The CDR3 sequence: CASIGQQTYEQYF. The CDR3 nucleotides read TGTGCCAGCATTGGGCAGCAAACCTACGAGCAGTACTTC.

The V gene is TRBV10-3, the J gene TRBJ1-2, with 7 positions matching TRBD1. The CDR3 extends over 15 amino acids. Germline lookup yields CDR1 ENHRY and CDR2 SYGVKD. Unmatched junction bases numbered 4, after V lost 0 bases and J lost 3 bases. CDR3 coding DNA: TGTGCCATCAGTGAGTCTCGGGACAGCCACTATGGCTACACCTTC. Residues: CAISESRDSHYGYTF.

This sequence joins TRBV19 and TRBJ1-5; TRBD1 matches at 12 bases. The CDR3 has 16 amino acids. CDR1 and CDR2 (germline): LNHDA, SQIVND (reference sequence). V lost 0 bases, J lost 11 bases, and 8 bases stayed unmatched. CDR3 nucleotides: TGTGCCAGTAGTATAGAGGGACAGGGGGCGATGGGGACCCAGCATTTT. It codes for CASSIEGQGAMGTQHF.

The chain is built from TRBV9 and TRBJ2-5, with 7 bases that match TRBD1. The V and J ends lost 0 bases and 5 bases, in that order; junction bases with no gene match: 4. Germline values: CDR1 SGDLS, CDR2 YYNGEE. The CDR3 extends over 14 amino acids. The CDR3 bases are TGTGCCAGCAGCGTAGAGACAGGGTCTGAGACCCAGTACTTC. Protein product: CASSVETGSETQYF.

This chain connects TRBV18 to TRBJ2-3, with 8 bases aligning to TRBD1. This CDR3 is 16 amino acids long. V shed 6 bases and J 1 base; nucleotides not matched to a gene: 9. Germline CDR1 and CDR2: KGHSH and LQKENI. Here the CDR3 reads CASSSAGGSGTDTQYF. The CDR3 nucleotides are TGTGCCAGCTCCTCCGCAGGGGGCTCCGGCACAGATACGCAGTATTTT.

This chain links TRBV6-6 with TRBJ1-4; 11 nucleotides match TRBD1. With 6 bases clipped from V and 8 bases from J, the junction kept 5 bases outside the gene matches. CDR1 is MNHNY, CDR2 SVGAGI, per germline (reference sequence). CDR3 length: 14 amino acids. CDR3 residues: CASSIRDRGEKLFF. CDR3 DNA sequence: TGTGCCAGCAGCATCCGGGACAGGGGGGAAAAACTGTTTTTT.

The V call is TRBV15, the J call TRBJ1-1; 8 nucleotides agree with TRBD1. CDR3 length: 14 residues. The trim removed 8 bases at V and 5 bases at J, leaving 10 bases unmatched. Germline V gives CDR1 LNHNV, CDR2 YYDKDF (reference sequence). DNA for the CDR3: TGTGCCACCTCCGGGACAGGAAGTCTGACTGAAGCTTTCTTT. Amino acid sequence: CATSGTGSLTEAFF.

The CDR3 region is CASSEARANQPQHF. Here the CDR3 DNA reads TGTGCCAGCAGTGAAGCCAGGGCTAATCAGCCCCAGCATTTT. This chain joins TRBV2 and TRBJ1-5; D is possibly TRBD1 (5 bases). Trimming removed 0 bases from V and 4 bases from J, with 7 bases in between. Per the germline V gene, CDR1 is SNHLY and CDR2 is FYNNEI. The CDR3 extends over 14 amino acids.

The chain uses TRBV7-9 and TRBJ1-2, with 8 bases fitting TRBD1. The junction had 7 bases not matched to a gene; V was cut back by 5 bases and J by 8 bases. Germline values: CDR1 SEHNR, CDR2 FQNEAQ (reference sequence). This CDR3 is 13 amino acids long. This CDR3 is CASSPGQGGGYTF. In DNA form, the CDR3 reads TGTGCCAGCAGCCCCGGACAGGGTGGCGGCTACACCTTC.

This clone was seen more than once but under ten times. V and J are TRBV7-2 and TRBJ2-7; weak D call: TRBD2 (6 bases). The germline V gene has CDR1 SGHTA and CDR2 FQGNSA. Trimming stripped 0 bases from V and 0 bases from J, with 6 bases between. This CDR3 spans 14 amino acids. CDR3: CASSLAGGSYEQYF. The CDR3 nucleotides are TGTGCCAGCAGCTTAGCGGGGGGCTCCTACGAGCAGTACTTC.

V usage is TRBV2 and J usage is TRBJ1-5, with a weak D call TRBD1 (6 bases). From germline, CDR1 is SNHLY and CDR2 FYNNEI. Trimming stripped 0 bases from V and 7 bases from J, with 13 bases between. The CDR3 has 15 amino acids. CDR3 sequence (DNA): TGTGCCAGCAGTGAAGCCACAGGTGGGACACAGCCCCAGCATTTT. It codes for CASSEATGGTQPQHF.

The count of this clone is one. J is TRBJ2-1 and V is TRBV5-6; 7 bases line up with TRBD2. The germline V gene has CDR1 SGHDT and CDR2 YYEEEE. The CDR3 runs 17 residues. The V segment lost 0 bases and the J segment 4 bases; nucleotides outside the gene matches: 10. In DNA, the CDR3 is TGTGCCAGCAGCTTGGCGCGGGAGTCCCGAGATTACAATGAGCAGTTCTTC. Amino acid sequence: CASSLARESRDYNEQFF.

The chain has TRBV4-1 and TRBJ1-1; D gene ambiguous. The CDR3 runs 14 residues. V shed 0 bases and J shed 1 base, with 6 bases lying between them. Looked up from germline, CDR1 is MGHRA and CDR2 is YSYEKL. In nucleotides, the CDR3 is TGCGCCAGCAGCCAAGATTTCTGGAACACTGAAGCTTTCTTT. The encoded protein is CASSQDFWNTEAFF.

This rearrangement joins TRBV29-1 to TRBJ1-3; D possibly corresponds to TRBD1 (5 bases). The V and J ends lost 8 bases and 5 bases respectively, with 28 bases between them. Looked up from germline, CDR1 is SQVTM and CDR2 is ANQGSEA. The CDR3 has 17 amino acids. The CDR3, as DNA: TGCAGCTTTTGCCCACTCCAACAGGTAGCTGGAAGAAACACCATATATTTT. Translation gives CSFCPLQQVAGRNTIYF.

The V and J genes are TRBV7-3 and TRBJ2-5; weak D call: TRBD1 (6 bases). The CDR3 has 14 residues. CDR1 is SGHTA, CDR2 FQGTGA, per germline. Deletions cut 3 bases from V and 5 bases from J, with 13 bases between. The CDR3 region is CASSFLGARETQYF. CDR3 DNA: TGTGCCAGCAGCTTCTTGGGGGCCCGTGAGACCCAGTACTTC. Full variable domain (rest looked up from reference TRBV7-3 and TRBJ2-5): GAGVSQTPSNKVTEKGKYVELRCDPISGHTALYWYRQSLGQGPEFLIYFQGTGAADDSGLPNDRFFAVRPEGSVSTLKIQRTERGDSAVYLCASSFLGARETQYFGPGTRLLVL.

The chain recombines TRBV6-5 with TRBJ1-1, with TRBD1 identical over 7 bases. Germline assignment: CDR1 MNHEY and CDR2 SVGAGI. Losses at the gene ends were 5 bases for V and 3 bases for J; bases not matched to a gene: 6. This CDR3 spans 14 amino acids. CDR3 protein: CASSKDRRDTEAFF. Here the CDR3 DNA reads TGTGCCAGCAGTAAGGACAGGAGGGACACTGAAGCTTTCTTT.

The J gene is TRBJ2-7, the V gene TRBV5-4; D is possibly TRBD1 (6 bases). This CDR3 region has 13 residues. Trimming removed 5 bases at V and 4 bases at J, with 13 bases between. In germline, CDR1 is SGHNT, CDR2 YYREEE (reference sequence). The CDR3 here is CASSWDILYEQYF. The CDR3, as DNA: TGTGCCAGCAGTTGGGACATTTTATACGAGCAGTACTTC.

The chain combines TRBV18 with TRBJ1-6, with TRBD1 matching 11 bases. Germline CDR1 KGHSH, CDR2 LQKENI. V was clipped by 5 bases and J by 8 bases; unmatched bases: 5. This CDR3 comprises 15 residues. Here the CDR3 DNA reads TGTGCCAGCTCAGCCGTGGGACAGGGGGATTCACCCCTCCACTTT. Protein: CASSAVGQGDSPLHF. Complete variable domain (other parts from reference TRBV18 and TRBJ1-6): NAGVMQNPRHLVRRRGQEARLRCSPMKGHSHVYWYRQLPEEGLKFMVYLQKENIIDESGMPKERFSAEFPKEGPSILRIQQVVRGDSAAYFCASSAVGQGDSPLHFGNGTRLTVT.